This T cell receptor beta chain was sequenced during a study of OX40 agonist ivuxolimab in advanced cancers. Study-level findings and limits: Clonal expansion from baseline to week 6 occurred in both CD4+ and CD8+ T cells.

As to this clone: Its cognate antigen is unknown.

Some clones are missing from TCRdb's copy, which holds only in-frame ones; the method was immunoSEQ multiplex PCR. In the table there are some 35,000 clones, 65% to 80% of which are singletons. The germline V and J ends were trimmed by 4 bases and 12 bases, with 22 bases remaining between them. Germline loops: CDR1 MGHRA, CDR2 YSYEKL. CDR3 length equals 14 residues. Sequencing was performed on CD4+ or CD8+ T cells sorted from blood, taken in a trial of the OX40 agonist ivuxolimab. The clonotype was recovered from an adult with an advanced solid tumor such as melanoma, head and neck, liver or kidney cancer. The chain combines TRBV4-1 with TRBJ2-7; the D gene is possibly TRBD2 (7 bases). The CDR3 reads CASSPEERGAYLYF. The CDR3 DNA reads as TGCGCCAGCAGCCCAGAGGAACGGGGGGCATATTTGTACTTC.